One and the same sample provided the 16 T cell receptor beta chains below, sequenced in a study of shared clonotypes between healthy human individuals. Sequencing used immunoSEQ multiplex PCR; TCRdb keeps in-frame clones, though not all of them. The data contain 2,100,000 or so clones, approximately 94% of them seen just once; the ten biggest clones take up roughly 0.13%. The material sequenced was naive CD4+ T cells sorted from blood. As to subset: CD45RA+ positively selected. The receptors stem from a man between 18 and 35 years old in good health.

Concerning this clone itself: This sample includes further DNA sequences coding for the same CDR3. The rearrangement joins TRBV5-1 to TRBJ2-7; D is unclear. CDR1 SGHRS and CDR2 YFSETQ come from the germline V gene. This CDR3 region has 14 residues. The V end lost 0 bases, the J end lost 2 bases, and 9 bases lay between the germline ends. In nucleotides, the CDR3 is TGCGCCAGCAGCTTGGTAGGTCCTACCTACGAGCAGTACTTC. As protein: CASSLVGPTYEQYF.

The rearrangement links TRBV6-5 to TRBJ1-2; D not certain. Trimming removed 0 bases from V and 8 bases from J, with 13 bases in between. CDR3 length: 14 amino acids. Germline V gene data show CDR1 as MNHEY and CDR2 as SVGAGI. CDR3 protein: CASSYSYTPGGYTF. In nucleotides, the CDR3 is TGTGCCAGCAGTTACTCCTATACACCGGGAGGCTACACCTTC.

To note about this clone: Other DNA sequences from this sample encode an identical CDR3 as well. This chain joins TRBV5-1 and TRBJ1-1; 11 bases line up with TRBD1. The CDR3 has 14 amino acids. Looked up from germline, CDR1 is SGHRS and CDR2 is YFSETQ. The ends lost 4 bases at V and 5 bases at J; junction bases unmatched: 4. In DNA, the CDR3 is TGCGCCAGCAGCAGCGGGACAGGGGGAACTGAAGCTTTCTTT. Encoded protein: CASSSGTGGTEAFF. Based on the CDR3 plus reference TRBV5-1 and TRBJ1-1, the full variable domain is KAGVTQTPRYLIKTRGQQVTLSCSPISGHRSVSWYQQTPGQGLQFLFEYFSETQRNKGNFPGRFSGRQFSNSRSEMNVSTLELGDSALYLCASSSGTGGTEAFFGQGTRLTVV.

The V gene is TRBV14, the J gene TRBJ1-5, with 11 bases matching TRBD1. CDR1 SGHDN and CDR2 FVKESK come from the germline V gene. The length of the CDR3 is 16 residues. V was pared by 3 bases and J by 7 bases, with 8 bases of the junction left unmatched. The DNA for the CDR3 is TGTGCCAGCAGCCACCAAGGGGGACAGGGGGGCCAGCCCCAGCATTTT. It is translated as CASSHQGGQGGQPQHF.

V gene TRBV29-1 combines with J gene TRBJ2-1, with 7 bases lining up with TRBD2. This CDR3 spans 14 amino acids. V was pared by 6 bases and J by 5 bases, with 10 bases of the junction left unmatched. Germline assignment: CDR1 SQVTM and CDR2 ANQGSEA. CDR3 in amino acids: CSVGGWRGDNEQFF. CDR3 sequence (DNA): TGCAGCGTGGGAGGGTGGAGGGGAGACAATGAGCAGTTCTTC.

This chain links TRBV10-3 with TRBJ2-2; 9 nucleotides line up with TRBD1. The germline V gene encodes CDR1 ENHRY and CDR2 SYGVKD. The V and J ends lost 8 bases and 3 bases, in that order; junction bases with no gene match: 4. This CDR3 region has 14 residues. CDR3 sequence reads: CAIARTGDTGELFF. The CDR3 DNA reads TGTGCCATCGCCCGGACAGGGGACACCGGGGAGCTGTTTTTT.

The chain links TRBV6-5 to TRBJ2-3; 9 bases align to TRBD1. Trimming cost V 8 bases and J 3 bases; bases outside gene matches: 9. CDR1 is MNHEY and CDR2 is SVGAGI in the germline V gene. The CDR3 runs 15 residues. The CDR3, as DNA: TGTGCCAGCCGAACAGGGGGCAGAGATACAGATACGCAGTATTTT. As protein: CASRTGGRDTDTQYF.

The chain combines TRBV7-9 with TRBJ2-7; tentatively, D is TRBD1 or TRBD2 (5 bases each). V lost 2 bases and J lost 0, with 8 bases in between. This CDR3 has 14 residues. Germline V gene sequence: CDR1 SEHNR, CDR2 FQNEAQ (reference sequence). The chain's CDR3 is CASSLLGDSYEQYF. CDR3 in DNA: TGTGCCAGCAGCTTATTGGGGGACTCCTACGAGCAGTACTTC.

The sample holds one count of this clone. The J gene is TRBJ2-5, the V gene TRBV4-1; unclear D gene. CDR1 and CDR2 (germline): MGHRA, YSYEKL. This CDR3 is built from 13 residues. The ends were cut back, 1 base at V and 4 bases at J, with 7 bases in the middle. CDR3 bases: TGCGCCAGCAGCCAAGCGCCGGTAGAGACCCAGTACTTC. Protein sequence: CASSQAPVETQYF.

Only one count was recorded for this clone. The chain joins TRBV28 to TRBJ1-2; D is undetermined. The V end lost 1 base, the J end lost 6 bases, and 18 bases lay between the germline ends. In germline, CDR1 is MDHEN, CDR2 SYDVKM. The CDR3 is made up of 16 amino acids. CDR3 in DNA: TGTGCCAGCAGTTTATATAGTGTCGGGCAGGTCCATGGCTACACCTTC. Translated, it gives CASSLYSVGQVHGYTF.

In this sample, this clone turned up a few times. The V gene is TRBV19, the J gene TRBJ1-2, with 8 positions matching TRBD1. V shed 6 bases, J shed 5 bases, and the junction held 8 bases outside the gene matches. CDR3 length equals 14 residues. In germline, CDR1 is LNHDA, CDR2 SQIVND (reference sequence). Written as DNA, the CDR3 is TGTGCCAGTAGCAGACAGGGGCGCTTTTATGGCTACACCTTC. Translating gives CASSRQGRFYGYTF.

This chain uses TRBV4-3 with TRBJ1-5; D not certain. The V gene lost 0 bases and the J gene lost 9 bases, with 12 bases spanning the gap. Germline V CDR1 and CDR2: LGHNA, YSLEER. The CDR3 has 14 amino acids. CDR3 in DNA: TGCGCCAGCAGCCAAGAGTCGGCAGGCATGCCCCAGCATTTT. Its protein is CASSQESAGMPQHF.

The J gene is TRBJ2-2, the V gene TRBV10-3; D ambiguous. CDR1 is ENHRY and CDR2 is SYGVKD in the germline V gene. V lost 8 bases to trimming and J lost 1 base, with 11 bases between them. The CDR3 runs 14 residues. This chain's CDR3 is CAISGTQNTGELFF. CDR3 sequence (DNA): TGTGCCATCTCCGGTACGCAGAACACCGGGGAGCTGTTTTTT.

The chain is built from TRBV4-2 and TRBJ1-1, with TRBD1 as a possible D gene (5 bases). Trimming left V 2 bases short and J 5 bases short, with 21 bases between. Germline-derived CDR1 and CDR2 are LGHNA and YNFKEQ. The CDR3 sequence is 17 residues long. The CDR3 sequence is CASSQSLGAVGGTEAFF. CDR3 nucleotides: TGTGCCAGCAGCCAATCTCTAGGGGCGGTAGGAGGGACTGAAGCTTTCTTT.

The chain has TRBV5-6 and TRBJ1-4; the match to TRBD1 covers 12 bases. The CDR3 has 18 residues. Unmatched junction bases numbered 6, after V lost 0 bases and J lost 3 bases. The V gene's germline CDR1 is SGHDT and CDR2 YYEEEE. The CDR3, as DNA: TGTGCCAGCAGCTTGGCCCCGGGACAGGGGGCTGCTAATGAAAAACTGTTTTTT. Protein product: CASSLAPGQGAANEKLFF.

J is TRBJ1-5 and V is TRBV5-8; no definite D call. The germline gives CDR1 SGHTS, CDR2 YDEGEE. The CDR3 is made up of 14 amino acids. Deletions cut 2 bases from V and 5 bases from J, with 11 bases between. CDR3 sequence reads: CASSFGEAYQPQHF. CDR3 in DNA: TGTGCCAGCAGCTTCGGGGAAGCATATCAGCCCCAGCATTTT. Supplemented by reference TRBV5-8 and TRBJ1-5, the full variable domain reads EAGVTQSPTHLIKTRGQQATLRCSPISGHTSVYWYQQALGLGLQFLLWYDEGEERNRGNFPPRFSGRQFPNYSSELNVNALELEDSALYLCASSFGEAYQPQHFGDGTRLSIL.